The next 21 T cell receptor beta chains were all read from a single sample in a study of cytomegalovirus exposure and HLA in healthy donors. PCR primers comprised 60 Vbeta and 13 Jbeta primers. Clones were read by immunoSEQ multiplex PCR, and TCRdb kept only the in-frame ones, dropping some. The sample includes about 200,000 clones, around 86% of them seen just once. What was sequenced was PBMCs. These receptors all come from a woman between 18 and 30 years old in good health and CMV-seronegative.

The chain is built from TRBV4-2 and TRBJ2-7; 10 bases map to TRBD1. The CDR3 is made up of 16 amino acids. Per germline, CDR1 LGHNA and CDR2 YNFKEQ. Losses at the gene ends were 0 bases for V and 8 bases for J; bases not matched to a gene: 10. CDR3 coding DNA: TGTGCCAGCAGCCAAGAATTAGACAGGGGGCTGGTTAAGCAGTACTTC. Its protein is CASSQELDRGLVKQYF.

This chain links TRBV2 with TRBJ2-1, with D perhaps matching TRBD2 (5 bases). The CDR3 runs to 14 residues. Germline-derived CDR1 and CDR2 are SNHLY and FYNNEI. With 8 bases removed from V and 10 bases from J, the gap between germline ends came to 21 bases. CDR3 amino acids: CASGFSRGNLEQFF. CDR3 bases: TGTGCCAGCGGTTTCTCTAGAGGGAACCTAGAGCAGTTCTTC.

This rearrangement joins TRBV5-1 to TRBJ2-2; the match to TRBD2 covers 11 bases. The germline V gene has CDR1 SGHRS and CDR2 YFSETQ. This CDR3 has 17 amino acids. V gave up 3 bases and J gave up 2 bases; unmatched junction bases: 6. The CDR3 sequence is CASSWGTSGSNTGELFF. CDR3 DNA: TGCGCCAGCAGCTGGGGAACTAGCGGGAGTAACACCGGGGAGCTGTTTTTT.

In this sample, this clone turned up a few times. This specimen includes other DNA sequences encoding the same CDR3. The gene calls are TRBV6-1 and TRBJ1-5; maybe TRBD1 (5 bases). The CDR3 runs to 16 residues. Germline CDR1 reads MNHNS; CDR2 reads SASEGT. Trimming removed 2 bases from V and 5 bases from J, with 16 bases in between. CDR3 coding DNA: TGTGCCAGCAGTGAATACAGTTGGACATCATATCAGCCCCAGCATTTT. It codes for CASSEYSWTSYQPQHF.

Regarding this clone: The CDR3 does not close with the conserved phenylalanine or tryptophan, likely indicating a read error. V is TRBV10-3 and J is TRBJ1-2; maybe TRBD1 (5 bases). There are 15 residues in the CDR3. In germline, CDR1 is ENHRY, CDR2 SYGVKD. Deletions cut 0 bases from V and 5 bases from J, with 13 bases between. CDR3 nucleotides: TGTGCCATCAGTGAGTCGGGGGGACTGGAGTATGGCTACACCTCC. Its protein product is CAISESGGLEYGYTS.

The chain couples TRBV5-4 to TRBJ1-6; TRBD1 agrees at 7 bases. Germline CDR1 SGHNT, CDR2 YYREEE (reference sequence). V lost 3 bases and J lost 7; bases outside the gene matches: 10. There are 16 residues in the CDR3. The CDR3 DNA reads TGTGCCAGCAGCTCGTCGACAGGGCCCGGGAATTCACCCCTCCACTTT. It encodes CASSSSTGPGNSPLHF.

The chain has TRBV2 and TRBJ1-1; D is unclear. Germline CDR1 and CDR2: SNHLY and FYNNEI. The CDR3 covers 13 residues. The germline V and J ends were trimmed by 6 bases and 11 bases, with 19 bases remaining between them. In nucleotides, the CDR3 is TGTGCCAGCAGCGGAACGGGAGTTCTGGGGGCTTTCTTT. This codes for CASSGTGVLGAFF.

The chain has TRBV5-1 and TRBJ2-1; no definite D call. Germline V gene sequence: CDR1 SGHRS, CDR2 YFSETQ. This CDR3 has 16 residues. Trimming removed 0 bases from V and 0 bases from J, with 10 bases in between. This CDR3 reads CASSLESPSSYNEQFF. The CDR3 DNA is TGCGCCAGCAGCTTGGAGAGCCCTAGCTCCTACAATGAGCAGTTCTTC.

This sequence joins TRBV6-5 and TRBJ2-3; weak D call: TRBD2 (6 bases). The CDR3 spans 13 residues. Trimming left V 2 bases short and J 3 bases short, with 6 bases between. The germline gives CDR1 MNHEY, CDR2 SVGAGI. CDR3 DNA: TGTGCCAGCAGTTACGGGGGGACAGATACGCAGTATTTT. Its translation is CASSYGGTDTQYF.

The chain links TRBV28 to TRBJ1-2; tentatively, D is TRBD1 (6 bases). This CDR3 region has 14 residues. Trimming shortened V by 8 bases and J by 7 bases, and 20 bases separated the two germline ends. Germline CDR1 MDHEN, CDR2 SYDVKM. In DNA, the CDR3 is TGTGCCAGCTCTTCCAGCGGGGGGCGCTTTGGCTACACCTTC. Its protein product is CASSSSGGRFGYTF.

This clone turned up a few times. V is TRBV7-3 and J is TRBJ2-1; D is uncertain. The germline V gene encodes CDR1 SGHTA and CDR2 FQGTGA. The CDR3 consists of 15 residues. V lost 5 bases and J 7 bases, leaving 18 bases between the germline ends. CDR3 region: CASSPLGGAGNEQFF. CDR3 in DNA: TGTGCCAGCAGCCCCTTAGGTGGTGCCGGGAATGAGCAGTTCTTC.

The V gene is TRBV4-3, the J gene TRBJ2-7, with 8 bases aligning to TRBD1. The CDR3 runs 15 residues. The V and J ends lost 2 bases and 3 bases, in that order; junction bases with no gene match: 6. CDR1 LGHNA and CDR2 YSLEER come from the germline V gene. The CDR3 is CASSQSLGQGYEQYF. CDR3 bases: TGCGCCAGCAGCCAAAGCCTCGGACAGGGCTACGAGCAGTACTTC.

V usage is TRBV6-1 and J usage is TRBJ2-1, with TRBD2 as a possible D gene (6 bases). The CDR3 is 12 residues long. Germline loops: CDR1 MNHNS, CDR2 SASEGT. V lost 4 bases to trimming and J lost 9 bases, with 10 bases between them. The CDR3 spells CASSAAGSEQFF. For the CDR3, the DNA is TGTGCCAGCAGTGCGGCGGGGAGTGAGCAGTTCTTC.

The rearrangement joins TRBV7-9 to TRBJ2-1; TRBD1 is a possible D gene (6 bases). Germline V gene lookup returns CDR1 SEHNR and CDR2 FQNEAQ (reference sequence). There are 15 residues in the CDR3. The germline V and J ends were trimmed by 1 base and 5 bases, with 12 bases remaining between them. The CDR3 region is CASSLEGVANNEQFF. The DNA for the CDR3 is TGTGCCAGCAGCTTAGAGGGGGTAGCCAACAATGAGCAGTTCTTC.

The V call is TRBV5-1, the J call TRBJ1-3, with a possible D match to TRBD1 (5 bases). Germline V gene lookup returns CDR1 SGHRS and CDR2 YFSETQ. This CDR3 region has 16 residues. Trimming removed 4 bases from V and 0 bases from J, with 14 bases in between. The CDR3 here is CASSPGTFSSGNTIYF. CDR3 in DNA: TGCGCCAGCAGCCCAGGGACTTTCAGCTCTGGAAACACCATATATTTT. Variable domain in full (rest from reference TRBV5-1 and TRBJ1-3): KAGVTQTPRYLIKTRGQQVTLSCSPISGHRSVSWYQQTPGQGLQFLFEYFSETQRNKGNFPGRFSGRQFSNSRSEMNVSTLELGDSALYLCASSPGTFSSGNTIYFGEGSWLTVV.

The chain couples TRBV5-1 to TRBJ1-2; D ambiguous. This CDR3 spans 17 amino acids. Germline CDR1 and CDR2: SGHRS and YFSETQ. Trimming pared 0 bases from V and 5 bases from J, leaving 20 bases between. The CDR3 nucleotides are TGCGCCAGCAGCTTGGCCGGAGGTATCCACGCCCCTTATGGCTACACCTTC. This translates into CASSLAGGIHAPYGYTF.

The genes are TRBV28 and TRBJ1-2; weak D call: TRBD1 (6 bases). Deletions cut 5 bases from V and 6 bases from J, with 19 bases between. Germline-derived CDR1 and CDR2 are MDHEN and SYDVKM. There are 15 residues in the CDR3. The CDR3 bases are TGTGCCAGCAGTGCCGGACAGCAGGATCTGCATGGCTACACCTTC. As protein: CASSAGQQDLHGYTF.

The gene calls are TRBV19 and TRBJ2-5; no definite D call. V shed 3 bases and J shed 4 bases, with 15 bases lying between them. The germline V gene has CDR1 LNHDA and CDR2 SQIVND (reference sequence). This CDR3 spans 15 amino acids. The DNA for the CDR3 is TGTGCCAGTAGTATGGGCATCTCTTTGAGAGAGACCCAGTACTTC. The encoded protein is CASSMGISLRETQYF.

The V and J genes are TRBV7-2 and TRBJ2-7; 8 bases line up with TRBD1. V gave up 4 bases and J gave up 3 bases; unmatched junction bases: 8. The CDR3 spans 15 residues. Germline loops: CDR1 SGHTA, CDR2 FQGNSA. The chain's CDR3 is CASSYSGTGYYEQYF. CDR3 DNA sequence: TGTGCCAGCAGCTATTCCGGGACAGGATACTACGAGCAGTACTTC.

The rearrangement links TRBV5-4 to TRBJ2-1; D perhaps matches TRBD2 (6 bases). Germline V gene sequence: CDR1 SGHNT, CDR2 YYREEE (reference sequence). Trimming removed 4 bases from V and 6 bases from J, with 11 bases in between. The CDR3 has 13 residues. This CDR3 is CASSLRGGNEQFF. CDR3 nucleotides: TGTGCCAGCAGCCTGAGGGGAGGCAATGAGCAGTTCTTC.

This sequence joins TRBV5-6 and TRBJ2-1; 8 bases are shared with TRBD1. This CDR3 contains 15 residues. The ends lost 4 bases at V and 9 bases at J; junction bases unmatched: 12. The germline V gene has CDR1 SGHDT and CDR2 YYEEEE. CDR3 sequence reads: CASSPGQGNGGEQFF. The CDR3 nucleotides are TGTGCCAGCAGCCCTGGACAGGGAAATGGGGGTGAGCAGTTCTTC.